This T cell receptor (beta chain) stems from a study of cytomegalovirus exposure and HLA in healthy donors. Findings and limits, study-wide: The Asian-associated ancestry cluster reportedly had fewer N-insertions than the roughly 670-donor mean in a later analysis.

V lost 4 bases and J lost 4; bases outside the gene matches: 6. The CDR3 is 15 amino acids. Germline V CDR1 and CDR2: LNHDA, SQIVND (reference sequence). The PCR made use of 60 Vbeta and 13 Jbeta primers. The protocol was immunoSEQ multiplex PCR, while the TCRdb copy is restricted to in-frame clones and leaves out a portion. The sample lists 150,000 to 250,000 clones, almost 85% occurring once. A word on this clone: Its antigen is undetermined.

The clonotype was recovered from a woman aged 45 to 65 in good health and CMV-seronegative. The chain couples TRBV19 to TRBJ2-1, with 8 nucleotides matching TRBD1. The source material was PBMCs. The CDR3 is CASSRRQGQYNEQFF. For the CDR3, the DNA is TGTGCCAGTAGTAGAAGACAGGGGCAGTACAATGAGCAGTTCTTC.